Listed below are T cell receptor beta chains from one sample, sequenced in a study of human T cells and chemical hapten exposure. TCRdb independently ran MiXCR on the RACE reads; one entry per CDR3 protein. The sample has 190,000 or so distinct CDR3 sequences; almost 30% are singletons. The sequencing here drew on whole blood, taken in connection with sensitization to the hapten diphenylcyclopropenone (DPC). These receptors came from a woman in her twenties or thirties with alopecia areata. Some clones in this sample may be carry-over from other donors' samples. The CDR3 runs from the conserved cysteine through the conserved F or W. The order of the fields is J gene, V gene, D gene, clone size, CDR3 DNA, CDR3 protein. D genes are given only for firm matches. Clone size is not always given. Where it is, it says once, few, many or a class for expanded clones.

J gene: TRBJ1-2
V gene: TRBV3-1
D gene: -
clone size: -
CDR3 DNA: TGTGCCAGCAGCCAAGTCCCCCGGGCAGCCCCTAACTATGGCTACACCTTC
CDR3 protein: CASSQVPRAAPNYGYTF

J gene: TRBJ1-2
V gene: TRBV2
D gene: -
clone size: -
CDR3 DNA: TGTGCCAGCAGTCGAGGGACCGCTAACTATGGCTACACCTTC
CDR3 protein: CASSRGTANYGYTF

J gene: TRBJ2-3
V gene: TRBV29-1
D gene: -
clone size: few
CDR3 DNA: TGCAGCGTTGAGGAGGGCACAGATACGCAGTATTTT
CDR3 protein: CSVEEGTDTQYF

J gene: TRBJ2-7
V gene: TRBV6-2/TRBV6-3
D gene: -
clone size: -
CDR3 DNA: TGTGCCAGCAGTCCCCACCTGGCGGGGGCTCAGGTCTCCGAGCAGTACTTC
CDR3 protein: CASSPHLAGAQVSEQYF

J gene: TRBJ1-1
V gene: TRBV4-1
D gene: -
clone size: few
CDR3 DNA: TGCGCCAGCAAGGAAGGGGCCAACACTGAAGCTTTCTTT
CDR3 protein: CASKEGANTEAFF

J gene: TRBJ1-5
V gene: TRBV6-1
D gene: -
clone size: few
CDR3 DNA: TGTGCCAGCAGTTCCCCTTCCGGGGACAATCAGCCCCAGCATTTT
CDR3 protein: CASSSPSGDNQPQHF

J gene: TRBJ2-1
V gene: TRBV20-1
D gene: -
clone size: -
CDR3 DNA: TGCAGTGCTAGTATTGCGGCATCCAATGAGCAGTTCTTC
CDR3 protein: CSASIAASNEQFF

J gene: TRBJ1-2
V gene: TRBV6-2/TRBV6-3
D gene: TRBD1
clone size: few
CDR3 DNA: TGTGCCAGCACCGGGACAGGGGTCAATGGCTACACCTTC
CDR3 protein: CASTGTGVNGYTF

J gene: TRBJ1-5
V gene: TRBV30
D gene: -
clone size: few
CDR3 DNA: TGTGCCTGGAGTCGACAGGACCCCACGAAGCCCCAGCATTTT
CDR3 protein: CAWSRQDPTKPQHF

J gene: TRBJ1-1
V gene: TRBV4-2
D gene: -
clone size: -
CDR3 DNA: TGTGCCAGCAGCCAAGACAGATCGAACACTGAAGCTTTCTTT
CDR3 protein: CASSQDRSNTEAFF

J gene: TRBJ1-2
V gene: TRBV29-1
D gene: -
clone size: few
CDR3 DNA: TGCAGCGTCGAGGAGGGTGGCTACACCTTC
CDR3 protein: CSVEEGGYTF

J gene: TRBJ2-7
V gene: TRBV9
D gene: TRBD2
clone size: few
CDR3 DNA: TGTGCCAGCAGCGTAGTGGATAGCGGGAGCAGGTACGAGCAGTACTTC
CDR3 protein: CASSVVDSGSRYEQYF

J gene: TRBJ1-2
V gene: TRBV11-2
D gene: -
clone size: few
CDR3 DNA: TGTGCCAGCAGCCCGCCCCCAGTTAACTATGGCTACACCTTC
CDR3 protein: CASSPPPVNYGYTF

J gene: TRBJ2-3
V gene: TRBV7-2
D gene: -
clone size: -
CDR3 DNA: TGTGCCAGCAGCTCCTATAGTCCCGATACGCAGTATTTT
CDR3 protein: CASSSYSPDTQYF

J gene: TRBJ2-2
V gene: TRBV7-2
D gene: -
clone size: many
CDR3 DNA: TGTGCCAGCAGCTTAGCGGGAGCGAACACCGGGGAGCTGTTTTTT
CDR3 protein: CASSLAGANTGELFF

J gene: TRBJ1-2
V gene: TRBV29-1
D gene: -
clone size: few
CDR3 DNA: TGCAGCGTTTCGGGACTTACGGGGCGGGAAACTCTCTACACCTTC
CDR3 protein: CSVSGLTGRETLYTF

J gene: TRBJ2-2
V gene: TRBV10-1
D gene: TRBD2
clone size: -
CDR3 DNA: TGCGCCAGCTCGGGACTAGCGGATAACACCGGGGAGCTGTTTTTT
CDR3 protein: CASSGLADNTGELFF

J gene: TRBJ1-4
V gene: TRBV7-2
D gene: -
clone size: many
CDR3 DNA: TGTGCCAGCAGTTTAAACGAAAAACTGTTTTTT
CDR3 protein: CASSLNEKLFF

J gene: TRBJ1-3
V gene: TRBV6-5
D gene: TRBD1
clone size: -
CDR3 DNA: TGTGCCAGCAGCAACGGACAGGGGCCGAGAAACACCATATATTTT
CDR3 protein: CASSNGQGPRNTIYF

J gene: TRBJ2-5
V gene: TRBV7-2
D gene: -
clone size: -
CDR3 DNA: TGTGCCAGCAGCCCGAATTGGGGCCTGGAGACCCAGTACTTC
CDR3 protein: CASSPNWGLETQYF

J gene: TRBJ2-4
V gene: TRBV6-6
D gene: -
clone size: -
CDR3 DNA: TGTGCCAGCAGTTACCCAACCGGGGCCAAAAACATTCAGTACTTC
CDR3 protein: CASSYPTGAKNIQYF

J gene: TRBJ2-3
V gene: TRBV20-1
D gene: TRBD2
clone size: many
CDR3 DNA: TGCGGCTTTCCTAGCGGTAGCACAGATACGCAGTATTTT
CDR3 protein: CGFPSGSTDTQYF

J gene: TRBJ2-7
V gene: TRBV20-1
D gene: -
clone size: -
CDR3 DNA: TGCAGTGCTAGAGGGCAGCTCTACGAGCAGTACTTC
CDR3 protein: CSARGQLYEQYF

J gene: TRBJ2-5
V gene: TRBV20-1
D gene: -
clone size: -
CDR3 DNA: TGCAGTGCCATGATTCAAGAGACCCAGTACTTC
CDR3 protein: CSAMIQETQYF

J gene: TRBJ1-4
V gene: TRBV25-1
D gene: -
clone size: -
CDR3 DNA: TGTGCCAGCAGTGAAGAACCACACCGGGGTCAAGGCTACGAAAAACTGTTTTTT
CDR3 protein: CASSEEPHRGQGYEKLFF

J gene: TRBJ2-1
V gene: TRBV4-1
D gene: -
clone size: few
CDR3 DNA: TGCGCCAGCACTGAAGGAGACAGGGAGGGTGAGCAGTTCTTC
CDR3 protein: CASTEGDREGEQFF

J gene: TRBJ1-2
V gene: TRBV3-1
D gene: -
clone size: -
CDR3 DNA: TGTGCCAGCAGCCCCACCCGCACCGGCTATGGCTACACCTTC
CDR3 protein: CASSPTRTGYGYTF

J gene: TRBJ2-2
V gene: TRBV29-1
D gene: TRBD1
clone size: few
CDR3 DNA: TGCAGCGTTGACAGGGGACAGGGTGGCGGGGAGCTGTTTTTT
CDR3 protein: CSVDRGQGGGELFF

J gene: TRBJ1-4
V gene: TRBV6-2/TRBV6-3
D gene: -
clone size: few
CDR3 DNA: TGTGCCAGCAGTTACTTCACCGGCGAAAAACTGTTTTTT
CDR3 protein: CASSYFTGEKLFF

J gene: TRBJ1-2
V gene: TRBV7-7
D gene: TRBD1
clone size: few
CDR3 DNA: TGTGCCAGCAGCCCACTGGGGGACAGTGGTAGCTACACCTTC
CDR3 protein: CASSPLGDSGSYTF

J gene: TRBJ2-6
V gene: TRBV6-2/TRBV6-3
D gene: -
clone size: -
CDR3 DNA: TGTGCCAGCTCCCACCTGGAGGGGACTGGGGCCAACGTCCTGACTTTC
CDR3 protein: CASSHLEGTGANVLTF

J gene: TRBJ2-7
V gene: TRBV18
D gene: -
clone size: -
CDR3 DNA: TGTGCCAGCTCACCTTCCACAACCTACGAGCAGTACTTC
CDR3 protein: CASSPSTTYEQYF

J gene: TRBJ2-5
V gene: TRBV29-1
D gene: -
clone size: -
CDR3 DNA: TGCAGCGTTAAGACGGATCAAGAGACCCAGTACTTC
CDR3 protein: CSVKTDQETQYF

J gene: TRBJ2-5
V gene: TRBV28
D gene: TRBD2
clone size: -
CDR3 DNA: TGTGCCAGCAGTTTCCCCAGCGGGGGGGAGACCCAGTACTTC
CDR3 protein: CASSFPSGGETQYF

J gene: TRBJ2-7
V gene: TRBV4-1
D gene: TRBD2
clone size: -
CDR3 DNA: TGCGCCAGCAGCCTAGGGACTAGCTACGAGCAGTACTTC
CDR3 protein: CASSLGTSYEQYF

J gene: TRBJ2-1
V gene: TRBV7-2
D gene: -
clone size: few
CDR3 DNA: TGTGCCAGCAGCTTAGCGCTAGCGCCTAATGAGCAGTTCTTC
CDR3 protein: CASSLALAPNEQFF

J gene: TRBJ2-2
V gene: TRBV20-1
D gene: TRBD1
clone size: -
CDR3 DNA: TGCAGTGCTCCGGACAGGCACGGGTCGAACACCGGGGAGCTGTTTTTT
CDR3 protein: CSAPDRHGSNTGELFF

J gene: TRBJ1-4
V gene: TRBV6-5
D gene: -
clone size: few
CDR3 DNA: TGTGCCAGCAGTTACTCGGCAGGGATTAATGAAAAACTGTTTTTT
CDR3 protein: CASSYSAGINEKLFF

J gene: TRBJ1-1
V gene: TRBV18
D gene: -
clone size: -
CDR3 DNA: TGTGCCAGCTCATTCCTTGTGAACACTGAAGCTTTCTTT
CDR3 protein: CASSFLVNTEAFF

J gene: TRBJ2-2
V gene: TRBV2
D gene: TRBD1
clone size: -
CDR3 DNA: TGTGCCAGCATGATAGGACAGGTTAACACCGGGGAGCTGTTTTTT
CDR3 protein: CASMIGQVNTGELFF

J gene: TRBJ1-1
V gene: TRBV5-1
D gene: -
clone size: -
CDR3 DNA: TGCGCCAGCAGCCGAAATTACAGGAACACTGAAGCTTTCTTT
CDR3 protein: CASSRNYRNTEAFF

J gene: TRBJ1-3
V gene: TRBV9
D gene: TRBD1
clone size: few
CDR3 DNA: TGTGCCAGCAGCGAGACAGGGGCTGGAAACACCATATATTTT
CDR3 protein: CASSETGAGNTIYF

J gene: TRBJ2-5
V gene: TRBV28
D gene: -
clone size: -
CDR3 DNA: TGTGCTAGCAGTCCGGGGGGCCGGGCTAAAGAGACCCAGTACTTC
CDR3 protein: CASSPGGRAKETQYF

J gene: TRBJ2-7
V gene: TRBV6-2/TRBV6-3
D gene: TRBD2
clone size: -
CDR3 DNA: TGTGCCAGCAGTGTACTAGCGGGCAACTCCTACGAGCAGTACTTC
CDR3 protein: CASSVLAGNSYEQYF

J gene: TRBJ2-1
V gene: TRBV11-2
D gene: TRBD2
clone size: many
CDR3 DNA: TGTGCCAGCAGCTTGGCCCGACTAGCGGGGGGGGCCAATGAGCAGTTCTTC
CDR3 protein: CASSLARLAGGANEQFF

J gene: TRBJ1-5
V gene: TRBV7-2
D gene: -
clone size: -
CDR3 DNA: TGTGCCAGCAGCTTGATCCAGGGGAGTCAGCCCCAGCATTTT
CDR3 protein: CASSLIQGSQPQHF

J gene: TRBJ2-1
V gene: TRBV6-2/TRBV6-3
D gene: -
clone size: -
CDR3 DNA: TGTGCCAGCAGTTACATAAAGACAAGGGGCCTAAGCTCCTACAATGAGCAGTTCTTC
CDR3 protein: CASSYIKTRGLSSYNEQFF

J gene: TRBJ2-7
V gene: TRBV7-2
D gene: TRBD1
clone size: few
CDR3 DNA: TGTGCCAGCAGCTTAGCGGGACAGGCGCGCTCCTACGAGCAGTACTTC
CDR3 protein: CASSLAGQARSYEQYF

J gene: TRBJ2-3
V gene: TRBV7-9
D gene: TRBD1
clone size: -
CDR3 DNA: TGTGCCAGCAGCGACGGACAGGGAGAGTTTGATACGCAGTATTTT
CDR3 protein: CASSDGQGEFDTQYF

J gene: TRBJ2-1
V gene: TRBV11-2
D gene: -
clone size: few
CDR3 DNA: TGTGCCAGCAGCTTAGGGAACCCATGGCAGTTCTTC
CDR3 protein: CASSLGNPWQFF

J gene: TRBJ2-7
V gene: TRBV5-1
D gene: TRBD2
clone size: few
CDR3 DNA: TGCGCCAGCAGCCTGACTAGCGGGGGGACAGCCTACGAGCAGTACTTC
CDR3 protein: CASSLTSGGTAYEQYF

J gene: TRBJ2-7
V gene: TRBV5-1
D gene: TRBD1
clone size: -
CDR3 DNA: TGCGCCAGCAGCAGGACAGGGGGAACCTACGAGCAGTACTTC
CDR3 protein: CASSRTGGTYEQYF

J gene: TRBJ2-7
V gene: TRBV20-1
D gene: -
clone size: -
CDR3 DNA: TGCAGCCTCGGTTCCGACGAGCAGTACTTC
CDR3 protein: CSLGSDEQYF

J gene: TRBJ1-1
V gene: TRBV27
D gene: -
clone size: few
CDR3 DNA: TGTGCCAGCCGCTCATACCTCCGGCCGAACACTGAAGCTTTCTTT
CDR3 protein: CASRSYLRPNTEAFF

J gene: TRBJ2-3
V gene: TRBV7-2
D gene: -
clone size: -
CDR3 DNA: TGTGCCAGCAGCTTAGCCAGAGATACGCAGTATTTT
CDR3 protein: CASSLARDTQYF

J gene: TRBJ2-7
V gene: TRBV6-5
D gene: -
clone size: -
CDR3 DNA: TGTGCCAGCAGGGAAAAAGGATTTGGTCGATACGAGCAGTACTTC
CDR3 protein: CASREKGFGRYEQYF

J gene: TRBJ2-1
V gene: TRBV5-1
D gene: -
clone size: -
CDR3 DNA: TGCGCCAGCAGCTTTAATCTAGGGGGGTATGAGCAGTTCTTC
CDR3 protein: CASSFNLGGYEQFF

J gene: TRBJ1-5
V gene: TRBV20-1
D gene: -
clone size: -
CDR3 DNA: TGCAGTGCTAGTGAGGGTCAGCCCCAGCATTTT
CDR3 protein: CSASEGQPQHF

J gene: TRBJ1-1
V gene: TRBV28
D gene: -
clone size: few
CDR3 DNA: TGTGCCAGCAGCTCCCTTGAAGGGAACACTGAAGCTTTCTTT
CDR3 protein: CASSSLEGNTEAFF

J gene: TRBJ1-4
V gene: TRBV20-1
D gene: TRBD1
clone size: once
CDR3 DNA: TGCAGTGCTGGGGACAGGGGGTATAATGAAAAACTGTTTTTT
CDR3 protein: CSAGDRGYNEKLFF